The T cell receptor beta chain under discussion was sequenced for a study of monozygotic twins with inflammatory bowel disease. The V gene's germline CDR1 is SGHAT and CDR2 FQNNGV. The CDR3 totals 18 residues. Each donor supplied about 2.7 ml of blood. Per individual sample, eight separate reactions were used to make cDNA. TCRdb reprocessed the 5' RACE reads and reports one entry per CDR3 protein, with no DNA. Its table records more than 300,000 distinct CDR3 sequences. This rearrangement joins TRBV11-2 to TRBJ2-7; absent DNA, TCRdb's TRBD2 call cannot be checked. This clonotype was sampled from a human donor with ulcerative colitis or Crohn's disease, or a healthy co-twin of an affected twin (not recorded which). The sample was blood. The CDR3 loop reads CASSLRTVAGAYSYEQYF.